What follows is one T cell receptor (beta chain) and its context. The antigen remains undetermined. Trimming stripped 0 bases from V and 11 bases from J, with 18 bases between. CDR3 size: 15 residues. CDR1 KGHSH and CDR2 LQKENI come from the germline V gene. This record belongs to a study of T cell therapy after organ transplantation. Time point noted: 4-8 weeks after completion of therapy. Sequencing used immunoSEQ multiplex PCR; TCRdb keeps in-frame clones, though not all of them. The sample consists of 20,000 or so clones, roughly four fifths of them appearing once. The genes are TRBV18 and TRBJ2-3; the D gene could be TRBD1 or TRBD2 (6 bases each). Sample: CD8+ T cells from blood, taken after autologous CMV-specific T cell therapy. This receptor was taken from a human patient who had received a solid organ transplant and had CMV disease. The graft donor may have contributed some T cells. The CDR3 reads CASSPPPGASPGQYF. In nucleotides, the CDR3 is TGTGCCAGCTCACCACCCCCGGGGGCGAGCCCGGGGCAGTATTTT.